These T cell receptor beta chains were read from a single sample in a study of PD-1 blockade in classical Hodgkin lymphoma. Produced via immunoSEQ multiplex PCR; TCRdb's table is partial and in-frame only. The sample includes under 80,000 clones, 70% to 80% of them seen just once. Sequenced here: peripheral blood mononuclear cells (PBMCs), sampled before the second cycle of nivolumab. These receptors were collected from a human donor with classical Hodgkin lymphoma. Each CDR3 is given with its conserved first and last residue. Fields, in order: D gene, clone size, V gene, J gene, CDR3 protein, CDR3 DNA. The D gene is left open where the match is weak. Where a row states a size, it is once, few, many or the class of an expanded clone; other rows omit it.

>TRBD1|-|TRBV27|TRBJ1-1
CASSSTGGNTEAFF
TGTGCCAGCAGTTCGACAGGGGGCAACACTGAAGCTTTCTTT
>-|few|TRBV11-3|TRBJ1-1
CASTSRVWGTEAFF
TGTGCCAGCACCTCAAGAGTGTGGGGTACTGAAGCTTTCTTT
>-|-|TRBV9|TRBJ1-3
CASSVEGPLSSGNTIYF
TGTGCCAGCAGCGTAGAGGGTCCGTTGAGCTCTGGAAACACCATATATTTT
>-|-|TRBV12-5|TRBJ1-5
CASGLEEGKNQPQHF
TGTGCTAGTGGTTTGGAAGAGGGGAAGAATCAGCCCCAGCATTTT
>-|-|TRBV20-1|TRBJ2-1
CSASGPDEQFF
TGCAGTGCCAGCGGCCCCGATGAGCAGTTCTTC
>-|-|TRBV6-5|TRBJ1-1
CASSGPPEDTEAFF
TGTGCCAGCAGTGGGCCCCCCGAGGACACTGAAGCTTTCTTT
>TRBD1|few|TRBV5-1|TRBJ1-1
CASSFTKTGVNTEAFF
TGCGCCAGCAGCTTTACAAAGACAGGGGTGAACACTGAAGCTTTCTTT
>TRBD1|-|TRBV5-6|TRBJ2-7
CASSLDRGREQYF
TGTGCCAGCAGCTTAGACAGGGGGCGAGAGCAGTACTTC
>-|once|TRBV28|TRBJ2-7
CASSLYGSDEQYF
TGTGCCAGCAGTTTATATGGGAGTGACGAGCAGTACTTC
>-|-|TRBV28|TRBJ1-1
CASSLSDREGAFF
TGTGCCAGCAGTTTGTCCGACCGTGAGGGGGCTTTCTTT
>-|-|TRBV10-1|TRBJ1-4
CASSERPGTKNEKLFF
TGCGCCAGCAGTGAGCGACCGGGGACTAAGAATGAAAAACTGTTTTTT
>-|-|TRBV2|TRBJ1-1
CASSDRGGLVNTEAFF
TGTGCCAGCAGTGATAGGGGGGGGCTGGTGAACACTGAAGCTTTCTTT